This is a list of T cell receptor beta chains from one sample in a study of blood T cell repertoires in COVID-19. Produced via immunoSEQ multiplex PCR; TCRdb's table is partial and in-frame only. The table has around 200,000 clones, about 87% seen once. Sequenced material: PBMCs or T cells enriched from blood (not recorded which). The source is a woman aged 30 to 39 who had recovered from COVID-19. CDR3s include the opening cysteine and the closing phenylalanine or tryptophan. The D gene is left open where the match is weak. Not every row has a clone size; where given, it reads once, few, many or a size class.

CDR3: CASSRRGGENTEAFF; DNA: TGTGCCAGCAGCCGCCGCGGGGGGGAGAACACTGAAGCTTTCTTT; D: -; J: TRBJ1-1; V: TRBV7-9; size: -
CDR3: CASGKGASNTGELFF; DNA: TGTGCCAGCGGGAAGGGGGCATCGAACACCGGGGAGCTGTTTTTT; D: TRBD1; J: TRBJ2-2; V: TRBV5-4; size: -
CDR3: CASSLGLAGYNEQFF; DNA: TGTGCCAGCAGCTTGGGACTAGCGGGGTACAATGAGCAGTTCTTC; D: TRBD2; J: TRBJ2-1; V: TRBV5-7; size: -
CDR3: CASSLGRGSGNIQYF; DNA: TGTGCCAGCAGCTTGGGTAGGGGGTCTGGGAACATTCAGTACTTC; D: -; J: TRBJ2-4; V: TRBV5-6; size: -
CDR3: CASNPSGSTYNSPLHF; DNA: TGTGCCAGCAACCCCTCGGGATCTACCTATAATTCACCCCTCCACTTT; D: -; J: TRBJ1-6; V: TRBV2; size: -
CDR3: CASSPTTRDSYYGYTF; DNA: TGTGCCAGCAGCCCCACTACCCGGGACAGTTACTATGGCTACACCTTC; D: TRBD1; J: TRBJ1-2; V: TRBV7-6; size: -
CDR3: CASSQTWGGNQPQHF; DNA: TGTGCCAGCAGCCAAACCTGGGGGGGCAATCAGCCCCAGCATTTT; D: -; J: TRBJ1-5; V: TRBV6-5; size: -
CDR3: CASSLDGGREETQYF; DNA: TGCGCCAGCAGCTTGGATGGGGGGAGGGAAGAGACCCAGTACTTC; D: TRBD2; J: TRBJ2-5; V: TRBV5-1; size: few
CDR3: CASSNTGTLATDTQYF; DNA: TGTGCCAGCAGTAACACCGGGACATTAGCGACGGATACGCAGTATTTT; D: -; J: TRBJ2-3; V: TRBV7-2; size: -
CDR3: CASSVELWGDNEQFF; DNA: TGTGCCAGCAGCGTAGAGTTATGGGGGGACAATGAGCAGTTCTTC; D: -; J: TRBJ2-1; V: TRBV9; size: -
CDR3: CASSQTPNYGYTF; DNA: TGTGCCAGCAGCCAAACTCCCAACTATGGCTACACCTTC; D: -; J: TRBJ1-2; V: TRBV3-1/TRBV3-2; size: -
CDR3: CASSGQGSNQPQHF; DNA: TGTGCCAGCAGCGGACAGGGAAGCAATCAGCCCCAGCATTTT; D: TRBD1; J: TRBJ1-5; V: TRBV9; size: -
CDR3: CASSYGQGLGASF; DNA: TGTGCCAGCAGTTATGGGCAGGGACTGGGAGCTTCCTTT; D: -; J: TRBJ1-1; V: TRBV6-5; size: -
CDR3: CSVDVTGVGTEAFF; DNA: TGCAGCGTTGATGTGACAGGGGTAGGAACTGAAGCTTTCTTT; D: TRBD1; J: TRBJ1-1; V: TRBV29-1; size: -
CDR3: CASSLGQDSNQPQHF; DNA: TGTGCCAGCAGCTTGGGACAGGATAGCAATCAGCCCCAGCATTTT; D: -; J: TRBJ1-5; V: TRBV5-4; size: -
CDR3: CASSLDSGTAFSGNTIYF; DNA: TGTGCCAGCAGCTTAGACTCAGGGACAGCGTTCTCTGGAAACACCATATATTTT; D: TRBD1; J: TRBJ1-3; V: TRBV7-2; size: -
CDR3: CSVGTANTEAFF; DNA: TGCAGCGTCGGGACAGCGAACACTGAAGCTTTCTTT; D: TRBD1; J: TRBJ1-1; V: TRBV29-1; size: -